One sample yielded the 32 T cell receptor beta chains listed below, sequenced in a study of type 1 regulatory T cells. These TCRs are of unknown antigen specificity. A single record per CDR3 protein comes from TCRdb applying MiXCR to the reads. The sample shows roughly 25,000 distinct CDR3 sequences, about two thirds of them seen only once. The sample comprised cultured T cells, either the whole culture or a sorted T cell fraction (not recorded which). Subset meaning: Tr1-enriched cell product generated in vitro against host alloantigens. These receptors came from a human donor in good health.

This rearrangement joins TRBV5-1 to TRBJ2-3; a possible D gene is TRBD2 (6 bases). CDR3 size: 15 residues. The germline V and J ends were trimmed by 3 bases and 5 bases, with 16 bases remaining between them. CDR1 SGHRS and CDR2 YFSETQ come from the germline V gene. For the CDR3, the DNA is TGCGCCAGCAGCTCCGGACTAACGGGGATAGATACGCAGTATTTT. This gives the protein CASSSGLTGIDTQYF.

This clonotype has more than one count but fewer than ten. The chain recombines TRBV20-1 with TRBJ2-7; tentative D call: TRBD1 (6 bases). Germline V gene sequence: CDR1 DFQATT, CDR2 SNEGSKA (reference sequence). V was trimmed by 3 bases and J by 9 bases, leaving 18 bases between them. The CDR3 consists of 13 residues. The CDR3 DNA follows: TGCAGTGCTAGTGCACAGGGTACCTCTGGGCAGTACTTC. This codes for CSASAQGTSGQYF.

The chain carries TRBV4-3 and TRBJ2-3; D perhaps matches TRBD2 (5 bases). V shed 0 bases and J shed 3 bases, with 19 bases lying between them. This CDR3 spans 18 amino acids. The germline CDR1 and CDR2 sequences are LGHNA and YSLEER. CDR3 sequence (DNA): TGCGCCAGCAGCCAAGATCTTCTGGGGAGAATGTTAACAGATACGCAGTATTTT. It translates to CASSQDLLGRMLTDTQYF.

The gene calls are TRBV7-2 and TRBJ1-1; 8 bases are shared with TRBD1. This CDR3 spans 15 amino acids. V was pared by 2 bases and J by 5 bases, with 7 bases of the junction left unmatched. The germline V gene encodes CDR1 SGHTA and CDR2 FQGNSA. CDR3 in DNA: TGTGCCAGCAGCTTACCACAGGGGGTCGCGACTGAAGCTTTCTTT. This translates into CASSLPQGVATEAFF.

This clonotype was found a few times. V gene TRBV5-1 combines with J gene TRBJ2-1; D may be TRBD1 (6 bases). V was cut by 1 base and J by 7 bases, with 18 bases left in between. Germline-derived CDR1 and CDR2 are SGHRS and YFSETQ. This CDR3 is built from 16 residues. CDR3 coding DNA: TGCGCCAGCAGCTTGCCCACAGGGATCTCACGGAATGAGCAGTTCTTC. The encoded protein is CASSLPTGISRNEQFF. Together with reference TRBV5-1 and TRBJ2-1, the CDR3 gives the full variable domain: KAGVTQTPRYLIKTRGQQVTLSCSPISGHRSVSWYQQTPGQGLQFLFEYFSETQRNKGNFPGRFSGRQFSNSRSEMNVSTLELGDSALYLCASSLPTGISRNEQFFGPGTRLTVL.

This clonotype rates as medium-sized. This chain joins TRBV7-9 and TRBJ2-7, with 7 bases matching TRBD2. The germline CDR1 and CDR2 sequences are SEHNR and FQNEAQ (reference sequence). V shed 1 base and J 6 bases; nucleotides not matched to a gene: 9. CDR3 length: 15 amino acids. CDR3 region: CASSLEGLREAEQYF. In nucleotides, the CDR3 is TGTGCCAGCAGCTTAGAGGGGTTACGGGAGGCCGAGCAGTACTTC.

J is TRBJ1-5 and V is TRBV30; no reliable D call. The V gene lost 0 bases and the J gene lost 1 base, with 7 bases spanning the gap. The germline gives CDR1 GTSNPN, CDR2 SVGIG (reference sequence). The length of the CDR3 is 14 residues. The CDR3 nucleotides read TGTGCCTGGAGTGTAGGGTTGAGCAATCAGCCCCAGCATTTT. This gives the protein CAWSVGLSNQPQHF.

This sequence joins TRBV29-1 and TRBJ1-5; 8 bases are shared with TRBD1. Germline loops: CDR1 SQVTM, CDR2 ANQGSEA. The J segment lost 6 bases and the V segment lost 6 bases, leaving 7 bases of the junction unmatched. The CDR3 is 13 residues long. CDR3 in DNA: TGCAGCGTCGGAGGACAGGGAGGTCAGCCCCAGCATTTT. Protein: CSVGGQGGQPQHF.

This clonotype was seen a handful of times. The chain couples TRBV15 to TRBJ1-1, with D unclear. CDR1 and CDR2 from the germline V gene are LNHNV and YYDKDF (reference sequence). The CDR3 is made up of 15 amino acids. The V and J ends lost 1 base and 4 bases respectively, with 13 bases between them. The CDR3 nucleotides read TGTGCCACCAGCAGAGGCCGGGGTGTGGTCACTGAAGCTTTCTTT. It yields the protein CATSRGRGVVTEAFF.

The gene calls are TRBV28 and TRBJ2-5, with D uncertain. Trimming removed 6 bases from V and 6 bases from J, with 14 bases in between. The germline V gene has CDR1 MDHEN and CDR2 SYDVKM. This CDR3 comprises 13 residues. CDR3 residues: CASSPPPTKTQYF. CDR3 DNA sequence: TGTGCCAGCAGCCCCCCCCCGACGAAGACCCAGTACTTC.

A remark on this clonotype: A junction boundary mismatches the germline segment, possibly from a read error. The rearrangement links TRBV7-7 to TRBJ2-5; TRBD2 matches 10 bases. The CDR3 runs 18 residues. Germline V gene data show CDR1 as SSHAT and CDR2 as FNYEAQ (reference sequence). In nucleotides, the CDR3 is TGTGCTAGCAGCTTAGCGGCTAGCGGGGGTCCCGACCAAGAGACCCAGTACTTC. Translation gives CASSLAASGGPDQETQYF.

This clonotype showed up just a few times. V is TRBV6-6 and J is TRBJ1-5; 8 bases line up with TRBD1. CDR1 MNHNY and CDR2 SVGAGI come from the germline V gene (reference sequence). This CDR3 is built from 14 residues. V was pared by 5 bases and J by 7 bases, with 7 bases of the junction left unmatched. CDR3 residues: CASSAGQETQPQHF. In DNA, the CDR3 is TGTGCCAGCAGTGCGGGACAGGAAACGCAGCCCCAGCATTTT.

V and J are TRBV6-6 and TRBJ1-2; 9 bases match TRBD1. The CDR3 runs 15 residues. The V gene end was trimmed by 2 bases and the J gene end by 2 bases; junction bases not matched to a gene: 3. The germline CDR1 and CDR2 sequences are MNHNY and SVGAGI (reference sequence). CDR3: CASSYPGTGNYGYTF. CDR3 nucleotide sequence: TGTGCCAGCAGTTACCCTGGGACAGGGAACTATGGCTACACCTTC.

Only a few counts were recorded for this clonotype. The chain joins TRBV6-5 to TRBJ2-7, with D tentatively TRBD1 or TRBD2 (6 bases each). The CDR3 has 14 amino acids. Between the trimmed V and J ends, which lost 2 bases and 6 bases, there was a span of 14 bases. Germline V gene data show CDR1 as MNHEY and CDR2 as SVGAGI. This chain's CDR3 is CASSYPGAVGEQYF. CDR3 DNA sequence: TGTGCCAGCAGTTACCCGGGGGCGGTCGGCGAGCAGTACTTC.

The chain joins TRBV28 to TRBJ2-3, with TRBD1 matching over 7 bases. This CDR3 contains 14 residues. Germline-derived CDR1 and CDR2 are MDHEN and SYDVKM. The trim removed 2 bases at V and 1 base at J, leaving 0 bases unmatched. The CDR3, as DNA: TGTGCCAGCAGTTTAGGGACAGGCACAGATACGCAGTATTTT. This codes for CASSLGTGTDTQYF.

This clonotype was observed a few times. V usage is TRBV7-9 and J usage is TRBJ1-5, with D maybe TRBD1 (5 bases). Germline values: CDR1 SEHNR, CDR2 FQNEAQ (reference sequence). Trimming pared 4 bases from V and 1 base from J, leaving 17 bases between. This CDR3 is built from 17 residues. This CDR3 is CASSSGDGLWSNQPQHF. CDR3 in DNA: TGTGCCAGCAGCTCTGGGGACGGTTTGTGGAGCAATCAGCCCCAGCATTTT.

This chain links TRBV7-2 with TRBJ1-2, with D uncertain. The CDR3 spans 14 residues. The V gene's germline CDR1 is SGHTA and CDR2 FQGNSA. The V and J ends lost 6 bases and 0 bases respectively, with 11 bases between them. CDR3 in DNA: TGTGCCAGCAGTCGGGGAGGGTCTAACTATGGCTACACCTTC. This encodes CASSRGGSNYGYTF.

There are a few counts of this clonotype. CDR3 in amino acids: CSASKGRGGSREQYF. CDR3 coding DNA: TGCAGTGCTAGTAAAGGTCGGGGAGGTTCTCGGGAGCAGTACTTC. This sequence joins TRBV20-1 and TRBJ2-7; perhaps TRBD2 as D (6 bases). Germline V lookup: CDR1 DFQATT, CDR2 SNEGSKA (reference sequence). The length of the CDR3 is 15 residues. Deletions cut 3 bases from V and 7 bases from J, with 22 bases between.

J is TRBJ2-2 and V is TRBV18, with D unclear. Trimming removed 0 bases at V and 5 bases at J, with 4 bases between. Germline CDR1 and CDR2: KGHSH and LQKENI. The CDR3 is 13 residues long. The CDR3 bases are TGTGCCAGCTCACCACCGACGACCGGGGAGCTGTTTTTT. Amino acids: CASSPPTTGELFF.

V and J are TRBV6-1 and TRBJ2-5; unclear D gene. CDR3 length: 15 residues. From germline, CDR1 is MNHNS and CDR2 SASEGT. V gave up 1 base and J gave up 2 bases, with 11 bases separating them. The CDR3 coding sequence is TGTGCCAGCAGTGAAGTAAACAGACCTCAAGAGACCCAGTACTTC. Amino acids: CASSEVNRPQETQYF.

This chain uses TRBV4-1 with TRBJ2-4; 13 bases line up with TRBD2. CDR1 and CDR2 (germline): MGHRA, YSYEKL. This CDR3 is built from 16 residues. The trim removed 0 bases at V and 7 bases at J, leaving 3 bases unmatched. CDR3 DNA sequence: TGCGCCAGCAGCCAAGAAGGGACTAGCGGGGTGAACATTCAGTACTTC. Amino acids: CASSQEGTSGVNIQYF.

The genes are TRBV18 and TRBJ1-4, with D possibly being TRBD1 (6 bases). The length of the CDR3 is 16 residues. The V and J ends lost 4 bases and 7 bases respectively, with 19 bases between them. The V gene's germline CDR1 is KGHSH and CDR2 LQKENI. As DNA, the CDR3 is TGTGCCAGCTCACAACTGCTTGGGGGCGGTGGTGAAAAACTGTTTTTT. The encoded protein is CASSQLLGGGGEKLFF.

This sequence joins TRBV24-1 and TRBJ2-3, with D possibly being TRBD1 (6 bases). CDR3 length: 15 residues. V lost 6 bases, J lost 2 bases, and 14 bases lay in between. Germline assignment: CDR1 KGHDR and CDR2 SFDVKD. This chain's CDR3 is CATSSGQRDTDTQYF. The CDR3 DNA reads as TGTGCCACCAGTTCCGGACAGAGAGACACAGATACGCAGTATTTT.

The chain employs TRBV12-3 or TRBV12-4 and TRBJ1-2, with a weak D call TRBD1 (6 bases). V was cut by 3 bases and J by 7 bases, with 12 bases left in between. This CDR3 has 13 amino acids. The DNA of the CDR3 is TGTGCCAGCAGTTTTGGGGGGCTTGGTGGCTACACCTTC. Translating it yields CASSFGGLGGYTF.

V is TRBV18 and J is TRBJ2-3; D uncertain. Deletions cut 0 bases from V and 2 bases from J, with 6 bases between. This CDR3 has 14 residues. Germline-derived CDR1 and CDR2 are KGHSH and LQKENI. CDR3 nucleotide sequence: TGTGCCAGCTCACCACCGGTGGCCACAGATACGCAGTATTTT. It is translated as CASSPPVATDTQYF.

The chain has TRBV6-6 and TRBJ1-5; 10 nucleotides agree with TRBD1. Germline V CDR1 and CDR2: MNHNY, SVGAGI (reference sequence). The CDR3 extends over 17 amino acids. J lost 2 bases, V lost 8 bases, and 12 bases had no gene match. CDR3 DNA sequence: TGTGCCAGCTGTACCGGGACAGGGGCCTTAGGCAATCAGCCCCAGCATTTT. Encoded protein: CASCTGTGALGNQPQHF.

This chain joins TRBV24-1 and TRBJ1-2; a weak D match, TRBD1 (5 bases). Trimming left V 4 bases short and J 5 bases short, with 13 bases between. The CDR3 runs 14 residues. CDR1 and CDR2 (germline): KGHDR, SFDVKD. DNA for the CDR3: TGTGCCACCAGTGACCGGGGACGGTTATATGGCTACACCTTC. Translation: CATSDRGRLYGYTF.

The chain couples TRBV5-1 to TRBJ1-1; TRBD1 might be the D (5 bases). Trimming shortened V by 4 bases and J by 1 base, and 11 bases separated the two germline ends. Germline CDR1 and CDR2: SGHRS and YFSETQ. There are 14 residues in the CDR3. The chain's CDR3 is CASSISTANTEAFF. The CDR3 DNA follows: TGCGCCAGCAGCATTTCGACAGCGAACACTGAAGCTTTCTTT.

The chain uses TRBV20-1 and TRBJ1-6; tentatively, D is TRBD1 (5 bases). The CDR3 is 15 amino acids. V was trimmed by 4 bases and J by 7 bases, leaving 17 bases between them. Germline loops: CDR1 DFQATT, CDR2 SNEGSKA (reference sequence). The CDR3 DNA reads TGCAGTGCTACCAAAGCAGGGCACGAAAATTCACCCCTCCACTTT. It codes for CSATKAGHENSPLHF.

This clonotype showed up just a few times. The rearrangement joins TRBV10-3 to TRBJ2-6, with D unclear. Germline lookup yields CDR1 ENHRY and CDR2 SYGVKD. The CDR3 is 15 residues long. Trimming left V 3 bases short and J 1 base short, with 7 bases between. CDR3 nucleotide sequence: TGTGCCATCAGTGATAGAAAATCTGGGGCCAACGTCCTGACTTTC. It encodes CAISDRKSGANVLTF.

This clonotype was counted a few times. J is TRBJ1-2 and V is TRBV20-1; D is unresolved. From germline, CDR1 is DFQATT and CDR2 SNEGSKA (reference sequence). V shed 4 bases and J shed 8 bases, with 11 bases lying between them. The CDR3 is 11 amino acids. For the CDR3, the DNA is TGCAGTGCTACGGACCGGCCGGGCTACACCTTC. Its translation: CSATDRPGYTF.

The chain uses TRBV20-1 and TRBJ1-2; the D gene is possibly TRBD1 (5 bases). Trimming shortened V by 0 bases and J by 9 bases, and 14 bases separated the two germline ends. There are 13 residues in the CDR3. Germline CDR1 DFQATT, CDR2 SNEGSKA (reference sequence). The CDR3 coding sequence is TGCAGTGCTAGAGATCCGACAGAAAAACGCTACACCTTC. It is translated as CSARDPTEKRYTF.